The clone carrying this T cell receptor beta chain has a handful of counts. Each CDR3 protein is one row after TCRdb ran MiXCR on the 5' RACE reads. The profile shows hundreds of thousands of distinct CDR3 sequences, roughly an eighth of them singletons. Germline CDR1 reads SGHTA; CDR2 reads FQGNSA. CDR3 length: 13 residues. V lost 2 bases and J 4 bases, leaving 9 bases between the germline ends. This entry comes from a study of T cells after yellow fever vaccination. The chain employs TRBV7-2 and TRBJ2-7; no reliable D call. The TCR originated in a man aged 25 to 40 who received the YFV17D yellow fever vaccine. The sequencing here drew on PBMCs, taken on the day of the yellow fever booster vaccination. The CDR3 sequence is CASSLNRVYEQYF. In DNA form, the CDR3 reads TGTGCCAGCAGCTTAAATAGGGTTTACGAGCAGTACTTC. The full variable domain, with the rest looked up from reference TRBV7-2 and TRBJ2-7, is GAGVSQSPSNKVTEKGKDVELRCDPISGHTALYWYRQSLGQGLEFLIYFQGNSAPDKSGLPSDRFSAERTGGSVSTLTIQRTQQEDSAVYLCASSLNRVYEQYFGPGTRLTVT.